These 20 T cell receptor beta chains were sequenced from one sample in a study of pediatric ulcerative colitis. Here immunoSEQ multiplex PCR was the method, and the copy in TCRdb shows in-frame clones only, minus some. The table has 30,000 to 35,000 clones, roughly three quarters seen once. Rectal tissue came from one to two pinch biopsies taken at colonoscopy. Sequences were obtained from gut tissue. The receptors here all came from a boy aged 5-17 years with mild ulcerative colitis.

This clone was seen just once. The chain links TRBV20-1 to TRBJ2-7, with no clear D. V shed 2 bases and J shed 4 bases, with 6 bases lying between them. The CDR3 spans 11 residues. CDR1 DFQATT and CDR2 SNEGSKA come from the germline V gene (reference sequence). The CDR3 region has the DNA TGCAGTGCTAGAAAAGTGTACGAGCAGTACTTC. Translated: CSARKVYEQYF.

This chain uses TRBV4-2 with TRBJ2-7; 10 bases align to TRBD1. This CDR3 spans 16 amino acids. With V trimmed by 3 bases and J by 0 bases, 5 bases remained unmatched. Looked up from germline, CDR1 is LGHNA and CDR2 is YNFKEQ. The CDR3 loop is CASSHEDRGSSYEQYF. The DNA of the CDR3 is TGTGCCAGCAGCCACGAGGACAGGGGGAGCTCCTACGAGCAGTACTTC.

The genes are TRBV5-8 and TRBJ1-1, with no clear D. The CDR3 contains 14 residues. Germline CDR1 is SGHTS and CDR2 is YDEGEE. V lost 0 bases, J lost 4 bases, and 10 bases lay in between. The DNA of the CDR3 is TGTGCCAGCAGCTTGGACCTTGTGGGCACTGAAGCTTTCTTT. Its translation: CASSLDLVGTEAFF.

The V call is TRBV6-6, the J call TRBJ1-2; 8 bases fit TRBD1. V trimming: 3 bases; J trimming: 1 base; junction bases outside the gene matches: 4. This CDR3 contains 15 residues. Germline V gives CDR1 MNHNY, CDR2 SVGAGI (reference sequence). CDR3 loop: CASSYAGQGNYGYTF. The CDR3 DNA sequence: TGTGCCAGCAGTTATGCTGGACAGGGTAACTATGGCTACACCTTC.

This clone was seen a single time. V is TRBV5-1 and J is TRBJ2-5; D is undetermined. This CDR3 has 14 residues. Germline-derived CDR1 and CDR2 are SGHRS and YFSETQ. Trimming took off 4 bases at V and 7 bases at J, with 17 bases between the two ends. The CDR3 region has the DNA TGCGCCAGCAGCCCGAACGCCCCCGTAGGGACCCAGTACTTC. Amino acid sequence: CASSPNAPVGTQYF.

This rearrangement joins TRBV27 to TRBJ1-2; D is unclear. The CDR3 is 15 residues long. Germline V lookup: CDR1 MNHEY, CDR2 SMNVEV (reference sequence). V was cut by 4 bases and J by 0 bases, with 12 bases left in between. The CDR3 bases are TGTGCCAGCAGTTCGCGGCTGGAAGCTAACTATGGCTACACCTTC. Amino acids: CASSSRLEANYGYTF.

In this sample, this clone turned up once. The rearrangement joins TRBV18 to TRBJ2-5; perhaps D is TRBD1 or TRBD2 (5 bases each). Germline V gives CDR1 KGHSH, CDR2 LQKENI. The germline V and J ends were trimmed by 0 bases and 4 bases, with 12 bases remaining between them. CDR3 size: 15 residues. CDR3 region: CASSPPWGSRETQYF. The CDR3 bases are TGTGCCAGCTCACCACCGTGGGGGTCTAGAGAGACCCAGTACTTC.

This clone was detected only a few times. The rearrangement links TRBV30 to TRBJ1-5; no clear D gene. Germline loops: CDR1 GTSNPN, CDR2 SVGIG (reference sequence). V lost 2 bases to trimming and J lost 3 bases, with 8 bases between them. This CDR3 has 13 residues. This CDR3 reads CAWSTESNQPQHF. CDR3 DNA: TGTGCCTGGAGTACCGAGTCCAATCAGCCCCAGCATTTT.

The gene calls are TRBV4-1 and TRBJ2-2; D is unresolved. The CDR3 spans 16 residues. V lost 0 bases to trimming and J lost 2 bases, with 10 bases between them. Germline V lookup: CDR1 MGHRA, CDR2 YSYEKL. CDR3 protein: CASSQEGSPNTGELFF. In DNA form, the CDR3 reads TGCGCCAGCAGCCAAGAAGGCAGCCCAAACACCGGGGAGCTGTTTTTT.

The V and J genes are TRBV6-1 and TRBJ1-5, with D hard to call. Germline loops: CDR1 MNHNS, CDR2 SASEGT. The V gene lost 6 bases and the J gene lost 2 bases, with 2 bases spanning the gap. The CDR3 length is 11 residues. CDR3 coding DNA: TGTGCCAGCAGGGGCAATCAGCCCCAGCATTTT. This translates into CASRGNQPQHF.

The genes are TRBV2 and TRBJ2-7; 10 nucleotides agree with TRBD1. Germline CDR1 reads SNHLY; CDR2 reads FYNNEI. CDR3 size: 13 residues. After removal of 6 bases from V and 6 bases from J, the junction contained 5 bases not matched to a gene. CDR3 sequence: CASRDRGSGEQYF. The CDR3 DNA is TGTGCCAGCAGGGACAGGGGGTCCGGCGAGCAGTACTTC.

This clone was observed a single time. J is TRBJ1-3 and V is TRBV5-1; 9 positions match TRBD1. Unmatched junction bases numbered 4, after V lost 10 bases and J lost 2 bases. The germline gives CDR1 SGHRS, CDR2 YFSETQ. The CDR3 has 13 amino acids. CDR3 region: CASRQGAGNTIYF. CDR3 in DNA: TGCGCCTCCCGACAGGGGGCTGGAAACACCATATATTTT.

The sample holds one count of this clone. This chain uses TRBV2 with TRBJ1-3; D is possibly TRBD1 (5 bases). Germline V gene data show CDR1 as SNHLY and CDR2 as FYNNEI. The CDR3 sequence is 16 residues long. V was trimmed by 4 bases and J by 4 bases, leaving 17 bases between them. The CDR3 is CASSADSGREGNTIYF. CDR3 bases: TGTGCCAGCAGTGCCGACAGTGGGCGGGAGGGAAACACCATATATTTT.

V is TRBV5-4 and J is TRBJ1-6, with D possibly TRBD1 on 6 matching bases. This CDR3 is built from 13 residues. The V gene lost 4 bases and the J gene lost 7 bases, with 9 bases spanning the gap. In germline, CDR1 is SGHNT, CDR2 YYREEE (reference sequence). In DNA form, the CDR3 reads TGTGCCAGCAGCACAGGGACGAATTCACCCCTCCACTTT. Residues: CASSTGTNSPLHF.

The chain joins TRBV2 to TRBJ2-1; 7 bases match TRBD2. The CDR3 spans 15 residues. Trimming removed 3 bases from V and 2 bases from J; junction bases left unmatched: 4. Germline CDR1 reads SNHLY; CDR2 reads FYNNEI. CDR3 sequence: CASSEGRGTYNEQFF. The CDR3 region has the DNA TGTGCCAGCAGTGAGGGGCGGGGGACCTACAATGAGCAGTTCTTC.

CDR3 sequence (DNA): TGCAGCGTTAATAGGGCCCAAGATACGCAGTATTTT. Translated: CSVNRAQDTQYF. V usage is TRBV29-1 and J usage is TRBJ2-3, with D unclear. V was pared by 5 bases and J by 5 bases, with 11 bases between. CDR3 length: 12 amino acids. CDR1 is SQVTM, CDR2 ANQGSEA, per germline.

There are a few counts of this clone. The chain recombines TRBV10-3 with TRBJ2-7; 8 nucleotides align to TRBD1. Germline V gene lookup returns CDR1 ENHRY and CDR2 SYGVKD. Unmatched junction bases numbered 3, after V lost 3 bases and J lost 2 bases. The CDR3 extends over 14 amino acids. CDR3 DNA sequence: TGTGCCATCAGTGACCAGGACAGGGCCTACGAGCAGTACTTC. This gives the protein CAISDQDRAYEQYF.

The chain is built from TRBV7-2 and TRBJ2-5; the match to TRBD2 covers 8 bases. The V segment lost 2 bases and the J segment 0 bases; nucleotides outside the gene matches: 5. The germline V gene encodes CDR1 SGHTA and CDR2 FQGNSA. The CDR3 totals 16 residues. The CDR3 protein is CASSLITGGYQETQYF. CDR3 DNA sequence: TGTGCCAGCAGCTTAATAACGGGGGGGTACCAAGAGACCCAGTACTTC.

The chain joins TRBV5-4 to TRBJ2-3; D not certain. Germline V gene sequence: CDR1 SGHNT, CDR2 YYREEE (reference sequence). Trimming took off 1 base at V and 3 bases at J, with 12 bases between the two ends. The CDR3 extends over 15 amino acids. Written as DNA, the CDR3 is TGTGCCAGCAGCTTGAAGGCGGTCCGGACAGATACGCAGTATTTT. Protein sequence: CASSLKAVRTDTQYF.

In nucleotides, the CDR3 is TGTGCCAGCAGCTCAGGGGTCGGGTACAATGAGCAGTTCTTC. It yields the protein CASSSGVGYNEQFF. The rearrangement uses TRBV5-4 and TRBJ2-1; perhaps TRBD1 as D (6 bases). This CDR3 has 14 amino acids. With 3 bases removed from V and 4 bases from J, the gap between germline ends came to 11 bases. The germline CDR1 and CDR2 sequences are SGHNT and YYREEE (reference sequence).